The 5 T cell receptor beta chains below all came from one sample that was sequenced in a study of T-cell reconstitution after alpha-beta-depleted transplantation in children. TCRbeta library construction was performed incorporating unique molecular identifiers. MiXCR was run by TCRdb on the PCR reads, yielding one entry per CDR3 protein. Of just under 150,000 distinct CDR3 sequences in the sample, around 9% were seen once. The sample in question was PBMCs, mostly from graft donor cells, obtained 180 days after TCRalphabeta/CD19-depleted stem cell transplant. These receptors were taken from a female patient aged 2-10 years who had a stem cell transplant for congenital amegakaryocytic thrombocytopenia, so the T cells may come from the graft donor.

At least ten counts were recorded for this clonotype. V and J are TRBV7-2 and TRBJ2-1; 7 nucleotides align to TRBD2. CDR1 is SGHTA and CDR2 is FQGNSA in the germline V gene. The junction had 2 bases not matched to a gene; V was cut back by 0 bases and J by 0 bases. CDR3 size: 16 residues. CDR3 amino acids: CASSLAREASYNEQFF. In nucleotides, the CDR3 is TGTGCCAGCAGCTTAGCACGGGAGGCCTCCTACAATGAGCAGTTCTTC.

The rearrangement uses TRBV20-1 and TRBJ1-4, with TRBD1 matching 10 bases. The germline CDR1 and CDR2 sequences are DFQATT and SNEGSKA (reference sequence). V dropped 1 base and J dropped 8; count of bases not matched to a gene: 7. This CDR3 spans 15 amino acids. The CDR3 loop reads CSARVPGQGWEKLFF. The DNA for the CDR3 is TGCAGTGCTAGAGTTCCGGGACAGGGGTGGGAAAAACTGTTTTTT.

The chain carries TRBV28 and TRBJ2-7, with a tentative D call TRBD1 (6 bases). The V end lost 6 bases, the J end lost 1 base, and 19 bases lay between the germline ends. The CDR3 totals 16 residues. CDR1 and CDR2 (germline): MDHEN, SYDVKM. This CDR3 reads CASRAWGQGISYEQYF. CDR3 bases: TGTGCCAGCAGGGCCTGGGGGCAGGGGATTTCCTACGAGCAGTACTTC.

The table lists this clonotype with many counts. The chain uses TRBV28 and TRBJ2-1; D perhaps matches TRBD1 (6 bases). CDR1 is MDHEN and CDR2 is SYDVKM in the germline V gene. Trimming stripped 3 bases from V and 0 bases from J, with 12 bases between. This CDR3 contains 16 residues. The CDR3 region has the DNA TGTGCCAGCAGTTTCTTCACAGGGAGCTCCTACAATGAGCAGTTCTTC. Translation: CASSFFTGSSYNEQFF. The full variable domain, its missing parts supplied by reference TRBV28 and TRBJ2-1, is DVKVTQSSRYLVKRTGEKVFLECVQDMDHENMFWYRQDPGLGLRLIYFSYDVKMKEKGDIPEGYSVSREKKERFSLILESASTNQTSMYLCASSFFTGSSYNEQFFGPGTRLTVL.

This clonotype was recorded at least ten times. The rearrangement joins TRBV4-1 to TRBJ2-1; 11 nucleotides line up with TRBD2. The ends lost 3 bases at V and 8 bases at J; junction bases unmatched: 9. The CDR3 sequence is 16 residues long. Germline assignment: CDR1 MGHRA and CDR2 YSYEKL. In DNA, the CDR3 is TGCGCCAGCAGCCAGCCTACTAGCGGGAGCCCCTATGAGCAGTTCTTC. It translates to CASSQPTSGSPYEQFF.